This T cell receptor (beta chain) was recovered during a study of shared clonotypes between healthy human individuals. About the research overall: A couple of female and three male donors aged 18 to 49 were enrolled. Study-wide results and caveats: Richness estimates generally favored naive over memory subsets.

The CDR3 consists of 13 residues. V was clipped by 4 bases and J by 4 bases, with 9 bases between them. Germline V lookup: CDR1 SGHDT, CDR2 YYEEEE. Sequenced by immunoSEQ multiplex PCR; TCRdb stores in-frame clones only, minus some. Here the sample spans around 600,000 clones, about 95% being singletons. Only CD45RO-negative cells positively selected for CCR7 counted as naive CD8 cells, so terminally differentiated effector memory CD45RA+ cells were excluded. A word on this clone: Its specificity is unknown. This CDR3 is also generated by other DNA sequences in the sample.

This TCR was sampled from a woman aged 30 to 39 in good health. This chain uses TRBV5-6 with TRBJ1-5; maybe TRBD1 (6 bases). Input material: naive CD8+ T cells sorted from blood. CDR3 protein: CASSLQGNQPQHF. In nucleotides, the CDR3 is TGTGCCAGCAGCCTTCAGGGGAATCAGCCCCAGCATTTT.